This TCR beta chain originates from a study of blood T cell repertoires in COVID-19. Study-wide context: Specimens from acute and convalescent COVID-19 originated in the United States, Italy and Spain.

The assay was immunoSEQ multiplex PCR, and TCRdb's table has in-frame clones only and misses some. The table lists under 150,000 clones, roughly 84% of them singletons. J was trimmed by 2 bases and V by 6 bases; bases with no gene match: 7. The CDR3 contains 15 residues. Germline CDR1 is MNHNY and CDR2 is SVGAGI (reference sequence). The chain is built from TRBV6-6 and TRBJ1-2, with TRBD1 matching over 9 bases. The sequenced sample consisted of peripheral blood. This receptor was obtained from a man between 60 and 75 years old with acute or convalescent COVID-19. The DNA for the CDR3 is TGTGCCAGCAGCCGCGGACAGGGGCCCAACTATGGCTACACCTTC. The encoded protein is CASSRGQGPNYGYTF.